The source of this TCR beta chain is a study of graft-versus-host responses after intestinal transplantation. A remark on this clone: What it binds is not known.

TCRdb's table, derived via immunoSEQ multiplex PCR, lists solely in-frame clones and lacks some. The profile shows some 130,000 clones, around 95% of them singletons. The CDR3 loop spans 14 amino acids. The germline V and J ends were trimmed by 4 bases and 6 bases, with 15 bases remaining between them. Looked up from germline, CDR1 is SGDLS and CDR2 is YYNGEE. The genes are TRBV9 and TRBJ2-3, with D unresolved. The TCR comes from a human donor who received an intestinal transplant. Source: unstimulated CD8+ T cells sorted from spleen or lymph node cells, taken before intestinal transplant. CDR3 residues: CASSPAARRDTQYF. CDR3 bases: TGTGCCAGCAGCCCGGCGGCCCGAAGGGATACGCAGTATTTT.